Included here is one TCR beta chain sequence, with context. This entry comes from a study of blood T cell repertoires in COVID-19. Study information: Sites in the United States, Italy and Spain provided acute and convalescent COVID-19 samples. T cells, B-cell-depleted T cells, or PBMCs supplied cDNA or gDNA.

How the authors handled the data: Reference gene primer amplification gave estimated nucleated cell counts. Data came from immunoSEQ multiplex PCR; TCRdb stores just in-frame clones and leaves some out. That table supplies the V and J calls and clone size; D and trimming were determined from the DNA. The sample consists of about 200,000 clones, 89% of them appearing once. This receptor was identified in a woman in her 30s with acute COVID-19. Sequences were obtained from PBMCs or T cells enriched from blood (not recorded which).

The CDR3 region is CASSSGDRGLGYTF. In DNA, the CDR3 is TGTGCCAGCAGCTCGGGGGACAGGGGTTTGGGCTACACCTTC. The V gene is TRBV7-9, the J gene TRBJ1-2, with 10 bases matching TRBD1. This CDR3 is built from 14 residues. Trimming at V came to 4 bases and at J to 8 bases, leaving 7 bases not matched to a gene. Germline lookup yields CDR1 SEHNR and CDR2 FQNEAQ (reference sequence).